The rows below give T cell receptor beta chains drawn from one sample of a study of CD8 T cells in Susac syndrome. TCRdb used MiXCR to reprocess the immunoSEQ multiplex PCR reads, holding one entry per CDR3 protein. The sample has about 120,000 distinct CDR3 sequences, over 90% seen once; the top ten hold approximately 0.13%. Sequencing was performed on CD4+ T cells from PBMCs. These receptor sequences come from a human donor in good health. CDR3s include the opening cysteine and the closing phenylalanine or tryptophan. Fields, in order: CDR3 DNA, CDR3 protein, J gene, clone size, D gene, V gene. The D gene is left open where the match is weak. Clone size, where shown, is once, few, many, or a class for clones that have expanded.

cdr3_nt: TGTGCCAGTAGTCACGGGAGTAGAAATGAGCAGTTCTTC
cdr3_aa: CASSHGSRNEQFF
j_call: TRBJ2-1
clone_size: once
d_call: .
v_call: TRBV19

cdr3_nt: TGCGCCAGCAGCCAAGGCCCGGGGGCAGGGCGTGCTTTCTTT
cdr3_aa: CASSQGPGAGRAFF
j_call: TRBJ1-1
clone_size: .
d_call: .
v_call: TRBV4-3

cdr3_nt: TGTGCCAGCACTAAGGGGCGACGGGTTGAAGAGACCCAGTACTTC
cdr3_aa: CASTKGRRVEETQYF
j_call: TRBJ2-5
clone_size: .
d_call: .
v_call: TRBV6-5

cdr3_nt: TGCAGCGTTGAAGAGGGGGCGCATGGCTACACCTTC
cdr3_aa: CSVEEGAHGYTF
j_call: TRBJ1-2
clone_size: .
d_call: .
v_call: TRBV29-1

cdr3_nt: TGCGCCAGCAGCTCACAACCAACTAACTATGGCTACACCTTC
cdr3_aa: CASSSQPTNYGYTF
j_call: TRBJ1-2
clone_size: once
d_call: .
v_call: TRBV5-1

cdr3_nt: TGTGCCAGCAGTTACGTTGGGAACGAGCAGTACTTC
cdr3_aa: CASSYVGNEQYF
j_call: TRBJ2-7
clone_size: .
d_call: .
v_call: TRBV6-5

cdr3_nt: TGTGCCAGTACCCCGGACACTCCGAACACCGGGGAGCTGTTTTTT
cdr3_aa: CASTPDTPNTGELFF
j_call: TRBJ2-2
clone_size: .
d_call: .
v_call: TRBV19

cdr3_nt: TGTGCCAGCAGCTTAGGGTCCGGGGGCCTCCAAGAGACCCAGTACTTC
cdr3_aa: CASSLGSGGLQETQYF
j_call: TRBJ2-5
clone_size: .
d_call: .
v_call: TRBV7-2

cdr3_nt: TGTGCCAGCAGCATAGGCTCGGTCCCGGAGCAGTTCTTC
cdr3_aa: CASSIGSVPEQFF
j_call: TRBJ2-1
clone_size: .
d_call: .
v_call: TRBV5-5

cdr3_nt: TGCAGTGCTAGTACGGTCGACGAGCAGTACTTC
cdr3_aa: CSASTVDEQYF
j_call: TRBJ2-7
clone_size: few
d_call: .
v_call: TRBV20-1

cdr3_nt: TGCAGTGCTCCCCAGACGGACGAGCAGTACTTC
cdr3_aa: CSAPQTDEQYF
j_call: TRBJ2-7
clone_size: .
d_call: .
v_call: TRBV20-1

cdr3_nt: TGTGCCACGGAGGGGGGAAACTATGGCTACACCTTC
cdr3_aa: CATEGGNYGYTF
j_call: TRBJ1-2
clone_size: .
d_call: .
v_call: TRBV19

cdr3_nt: TGCGCCAGCAGCCTCCGGACCCTAGGGGTAGCTGAAGCTTTCTTT
cdr3_aa: CASSLRTLGVAEAFF
j_call: TRBJ1-1
clone_size: once
d_call: .
v_call: TRBV5-1